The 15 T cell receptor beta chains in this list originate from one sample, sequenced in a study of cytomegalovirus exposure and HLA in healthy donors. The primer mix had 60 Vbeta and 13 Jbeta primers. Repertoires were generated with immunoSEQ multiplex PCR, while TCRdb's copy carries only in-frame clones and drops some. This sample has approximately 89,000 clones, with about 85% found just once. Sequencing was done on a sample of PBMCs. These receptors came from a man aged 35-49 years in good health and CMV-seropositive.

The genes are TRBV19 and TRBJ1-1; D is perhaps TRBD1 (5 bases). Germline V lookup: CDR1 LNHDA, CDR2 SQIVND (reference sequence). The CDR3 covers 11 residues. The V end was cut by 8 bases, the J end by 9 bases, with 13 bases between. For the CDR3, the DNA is TGTGCCAGTCGCCTGCGGGGGAAAGCTTTCTTT. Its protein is CASRLRGKAFF. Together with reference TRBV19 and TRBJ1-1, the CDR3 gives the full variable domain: DGGITQSPKYLFRKEGQNVTLSCEQNLNHDAMYWYRQDPGQGLRLIYYSQIVNDFQKGDIAEGYSVSREKKESFPLTVTSAQKNPTAFYLCASRLRGKAFFGQGTRLTVV.

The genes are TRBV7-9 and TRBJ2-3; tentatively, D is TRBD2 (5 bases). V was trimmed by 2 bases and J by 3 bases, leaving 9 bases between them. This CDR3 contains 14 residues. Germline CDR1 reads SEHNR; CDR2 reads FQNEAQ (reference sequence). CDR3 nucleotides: TGTGCCAGCAGCTTACGGGGAACAACAGATACGCAGTATTTT. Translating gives CASSLRGTTDTQYF.

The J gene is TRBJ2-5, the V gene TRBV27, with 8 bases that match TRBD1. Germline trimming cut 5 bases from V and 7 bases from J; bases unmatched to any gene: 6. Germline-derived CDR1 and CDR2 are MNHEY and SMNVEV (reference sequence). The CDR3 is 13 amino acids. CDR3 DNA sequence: TGTGCCAGCAGTAGGGGACAGGCCCTGACCCAGTACTTC. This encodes CASSRGQALTQYF.

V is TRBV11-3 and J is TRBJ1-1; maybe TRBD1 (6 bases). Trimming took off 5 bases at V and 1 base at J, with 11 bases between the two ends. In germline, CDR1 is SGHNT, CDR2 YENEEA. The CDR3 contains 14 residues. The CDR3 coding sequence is TGTGCCAGCAGCGTATACAGGGCGAACACTGAAGCTTTCTTT. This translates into CASSVYRANTEAFF.

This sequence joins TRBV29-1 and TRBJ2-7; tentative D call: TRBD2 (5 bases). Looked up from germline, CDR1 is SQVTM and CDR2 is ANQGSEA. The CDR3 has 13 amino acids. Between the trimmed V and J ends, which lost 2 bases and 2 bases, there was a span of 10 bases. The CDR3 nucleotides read TGCAGCGTTGAAAGAGGGAACCCCTACGAGCAGTACTTC. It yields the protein CSVERGNPYEQYF.

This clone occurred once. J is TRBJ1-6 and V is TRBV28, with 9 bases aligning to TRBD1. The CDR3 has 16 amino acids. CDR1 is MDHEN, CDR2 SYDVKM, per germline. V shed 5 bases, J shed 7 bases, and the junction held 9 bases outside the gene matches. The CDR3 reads CASSRVRDRDNSPLHF. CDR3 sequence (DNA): TGTGCCAGCAGTAGGGTAAGGGACAGGGACAATTCACCCCTCCACTTT.

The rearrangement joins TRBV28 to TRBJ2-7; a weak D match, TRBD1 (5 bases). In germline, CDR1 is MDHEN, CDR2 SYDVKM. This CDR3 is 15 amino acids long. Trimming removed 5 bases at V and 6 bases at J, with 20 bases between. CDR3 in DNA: TGTGCCAGCAGTCCCCCTGCGCAGGGTGGGATCGAGCAGTACTTC. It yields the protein CASSPPAQGGIEQYF.

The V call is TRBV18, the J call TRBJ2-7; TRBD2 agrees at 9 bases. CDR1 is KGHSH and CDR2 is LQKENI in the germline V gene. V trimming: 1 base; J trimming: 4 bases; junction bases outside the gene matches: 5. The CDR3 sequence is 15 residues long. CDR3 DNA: TGTGCCAGCTCACCACGGGCGGGAGGGACGTACGAGCAGTACTTC. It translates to CASSPRAGGTYEQYF.

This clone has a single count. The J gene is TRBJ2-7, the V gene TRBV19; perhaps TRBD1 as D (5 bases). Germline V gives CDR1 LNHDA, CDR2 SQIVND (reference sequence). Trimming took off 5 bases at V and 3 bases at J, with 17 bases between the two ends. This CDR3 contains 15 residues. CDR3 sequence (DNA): TGTGCCAGTAGTGATGACAGTCGAAGAGGCTACGAGCAGTACTTC. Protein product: CASSDDSRRGYEQYF.

The CDR3 sequence is CASSPWGTDIYGYTF. Here the CDR3 DNA reads TGTGCCAGCAGCCCCTGGGGGACAGATATCTATGGCTACACCTTC. J is TRBJ1-2 and V is TRBV5-5; 7 nucleotides align to TRBD1. Germline trimming cut 4 bases from V and 4 bases from J; bases unmatched to any gene: 10. Per the germline V gene, CDR1 is SGHKS and CDR2 is YYEKEE (reference sequence). The CDR3 length is 15 residues.

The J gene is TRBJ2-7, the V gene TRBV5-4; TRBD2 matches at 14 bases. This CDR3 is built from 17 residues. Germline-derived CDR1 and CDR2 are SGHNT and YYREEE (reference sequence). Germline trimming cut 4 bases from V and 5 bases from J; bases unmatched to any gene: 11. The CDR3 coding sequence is TGTGCCAGCAGCGGCGGGACTAGCGGGAGTAGCATCCACGAGCAGTACTTC. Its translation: CASSGGTSGSSIHEQYF.

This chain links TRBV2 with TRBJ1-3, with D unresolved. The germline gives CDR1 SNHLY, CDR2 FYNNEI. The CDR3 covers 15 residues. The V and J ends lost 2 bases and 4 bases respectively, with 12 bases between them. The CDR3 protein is CASSEWPPGGNTIYF. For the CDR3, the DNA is TGTGCCAGCAGTGAATGGCCCCCGGGGGGAAACACCATATATTTT.

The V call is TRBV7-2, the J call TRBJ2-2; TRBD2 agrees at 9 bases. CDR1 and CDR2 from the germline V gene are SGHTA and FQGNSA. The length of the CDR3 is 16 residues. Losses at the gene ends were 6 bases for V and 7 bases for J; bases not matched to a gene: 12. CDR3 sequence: CASRPDGTSKVGELFF. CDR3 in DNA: TGTGCCAGCAGGCCTGATGGGACTAGCAAGGTCGGGGAGCTGTTTTTT.

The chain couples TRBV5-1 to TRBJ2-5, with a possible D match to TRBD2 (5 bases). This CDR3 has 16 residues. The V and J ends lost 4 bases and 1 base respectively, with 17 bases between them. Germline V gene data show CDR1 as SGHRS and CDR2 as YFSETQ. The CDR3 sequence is CASSGLGDKFQETQYF. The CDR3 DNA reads TGCGCCAGCAGCGGGCTGGGAGACAAGTTCCAAGAGACCCAGTACTTC.

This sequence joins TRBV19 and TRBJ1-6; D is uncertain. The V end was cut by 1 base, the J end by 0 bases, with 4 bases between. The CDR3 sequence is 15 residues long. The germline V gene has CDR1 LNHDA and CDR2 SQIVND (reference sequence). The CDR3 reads CASSIGNSYNSPLHF. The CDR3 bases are TGTGCCAGTAGTATAGGTAACTCCTATAATTCACCCCTCCACTTT.